This passage covers 32 T cell receptor beta chains from one sample sequenced in a study of blood T cells in healthy people across ages. A second about 7 to 12 cycle PCR used barcoded and J-beta primers. One entry per CDR3 protein results from TCRdb running MiXCR on the 5' RACE reads. The profile covers about 1.4 million distinct CDR3 sequences, with approximately 60% appearing a single time and approximately 7% taken by the ten largest. The sequenced material came from blood. These receptors all stem from a man aged 18 to 29 in good health.

V usage is TRBV4-1 and J usage is TRBJ1-4; 8 nucleotides align to TRBD1. This CDR3 is 15 amino acids long. From germline, CDR1 is MGHRA and CDR2 YSYEKL. The V gene end was trimmed by 7 bases and the J gene end by 8 bases; junction bases not matched to a gene: 12. CDR3 nucleotide sequence: TGCGCCAGCACCGTCTCCGGGACAGGTGGAGAAAAACTGTTTTTT. It specifies CASTVSGTGGEKLFF.

This chain uses TRBV12-3 or TRBV12-4 with TRBJ2-2; 10 bases line up with TRBD2. The trim removed 6 bases at V and 5 bases at J, leaving 3 bases unmatched. The CDR3 consists of 14 residues. In DNA form, the CDR3 reads TGTGCCAGCAGGCCGGGACTAGCGACCGGGGAGCTGTTTTTT. As protein: CASRPGLATGELFF.

The chain employs TRBV12-3 or TRBV12-4 and TRBJ1-3; D call uncertain. The V gene lost 10 bases and the J gene lost 3 bases, with 13 bases spanning the gap. CDR3 size: 13 residues. The CDR3 loop reads CATKELIGNTIYF. CDR3 in DNA: TGTGCCACAAAGGAGTTGATTGGAAACACCATATATTTT.

In this sample, this clonotype turned up once. The chain has TRBV7-9 and TRBJ2-1; the D is unclear. The CDR3 spans 16 residues. V was clipped by 1 base and J by 0 bases, with 10 bases between them. Looked up from germline, CDR1 is SEHNR and CDR2 is FQNEAQ (reference sequence). CDR3: CASSLERFGSYNEQFF. The CDR3 coding sequence is TGTGCCAGCAGCTTAGAGAGATTCGGCTCCTACAATGAGCAGTTCTTC.

The chain combines TRBV5-6 with TRBJ2-2, with 10 bases lining up with TRBD2. The J segment lost 6 bases and the V segment lost 2 bases, leaving 1 base of the junction unmatched. The length of the CDR3 is 14 residues. CDR1 is SGHDT and CDR2 is YYEEEE in the germline V gene. As DNA, the CDR3 is TGTGCCAGCAGCTTTAGCGGGGGGTCCGGGGAGCTGTTTTTT. It encodes CASSFSGGSGELFF.

The chain recombines TRBV20-1 with TRBJ2-3, with a weak D call TRBD2 (6 bases). The ends were cut back, 6 bases at V and 2 bases at J, with 27 bases in the middle. This CDR3 comprises 18 residues. CDR1 DFQATT and CDR2 SNEGSKA come from the germline V gene (reference sequence). The CDR3 DNA sequence: TGCAGTGCCACCTTCCCGTTGGAGGGGCTTCCCTACACAGATACGCAGTATTTT. It encodes CSATFPLEGLPYTDTQYF.

The V call is TRBV29-1, the J call TRBJ1-6, with 7 bases fitting TRBD1. Trimming at V came to 4 bases and at J to 5 bases, leaving 2 bases not matched to a gene. The germline CDR1 and CDR2 sequences are SQVTM and ANQGSEA. CDR3 length equals 13 residues. The CDR3 spells CSVATGDNSPLHF. In nucleotides, the CDR3 is TGCAGCGTTGCAACAGGGGATAATTCACCCCTCCACTTT. Supplemented by reference TRBV29-1 and TRBJ1-6, the full variable domain reads SAVISQKPSRDICQRGTSLTIQCQVDSQVTMMFWYRQQPGQSLTLIATANQGSEATYESGFVIDKFPISRPNLTFSTLTVSNMSPEDSSIYLCSVATGDNSPLHFGNGTRLTVT.

The rearrangement links TRBV29-1 to TRBJ2-1; D tentatively fits TRBD1 or TRBD2 (6 bases each). With 4 bases removed from V and 5 bases from J, the gap between germline ends came to 12 bases. Per the germline V gene, CDR1 is SQVTM and CDR2 is ANQGSEA. The CDR3 loop spans 13 amino acids. This CDR3 reads CSVVPGADNEQFF. The DNA of the CDR3 is TGCAGCGTTGTACCGGGGGCCGACAATGAGCAGTTCTTC.

The chain is built from TRBV27 and TRBJ2-7, with D possibly TRBD1 on 6 matching bases. V shed 2 bases and J shed 6 bases, with 14 bases lying between them. This CDR3 region has 14 residues. Germline CDR1 and CDR2: MNHEY and SMNVEV (reference sequence). CDR3 loop: CASSLANRVVEQYF. As DNA, the CDR3 is TGTGCCAGCAGTTTAGCGAACAGGGTGGTCGAGCAGTACTTC.

This clonotype has only a few counts. The gene calls are TRBV29-1 and TRBJ2-1; 7 bases line up with TRBD2. The J call is uncertain, as TRBJ2-7 better fits the DNA end. This CDR3 region has 14 residues. The germline CDR1 and CDR2 sequences are SQVTM and ANQGSEA. CDR3 residues: CSVERTSNGYEQYF. The CDR3, as DNA: TGCAGCGTTGAACGGACTAGTAATGGTTACGAGCAGTACTTC.

The chain carries TRBV6-6 and TRBJ1-2; 8 nucleotides match TRBD1. CDR1 is MNHNY and CDR2 is SVGAGI in the germline V gene (reference sequence). The junction had 7 bases not matched to a gene; V was cut back by 3 bases and J by 4 bases. This CDR3 is 15 amino acids long. DNA for the CDR3: TGTGCCAGCAGTTATGGACAGACAGGGGTCTATGGCTACACCTTC. Translated: CASSYGQTGVYGYTF.

The V call is TRBV4-3, the J call TRBJ1-6, with a tentative D call TRBD1 (5 bases). Germline loops: CDR1 LGHNA, CDR2 YSLEER. Trimming took off 1 base at V and 7 bases at J, with 14 bases between the two ends. The CDR3 loop spans 16 amino acids. CDR3 in DNA: TGCGCCAGCAGCCAAGGGCTCGTTTCAGGGAATTCACCCCTCCACTTT. Encoded protein: CASSQGLVSGNSPLHF.

Here the CDR3 DNA reads TGCAGTGCTTACTATAGCGGGTCCTACGAGCAGTACTTC. Protein: CSAYYSGSYEQYF. This chain joins TRBV20-1 and TRBJ2-7; 7 bases match TRBD2. Germline V gene lookup returns CDR1 DFQATT and CDR2 SNEGSKA (reference sequence). The CDR3 loop spans 13 amino acids. The V segment lost 5 bases and the J segment 1 base; nucleotides outside the gene matches: 5.

This chain links TRBV20-1 with TRBJ1-2; 10 nucleotides align to TRBD1. Germline-derived CDR1 and CDR2 are DFQATT and SNEGSKA (reference sequence). V lost 6 bases to trimming and J lost 4 bases; unmatched junction nucleotides: 8. This CDR3 contains 14 residues. The CDR3 loop reads CSARDRGSGYGYTF. CDR3 DNA: TGCAGTGCAAGGGACAGGGGATCCGGCTATGGCTACACCTTC.

V and J are TRBV5-1 and TRBJ2-1, with 8 bases aligning to TRBD2. CDR1 and CDR2 from the germline V gene are SGHRS and YFSETQ. The CDR3 runs to 15 residues. V gave up 1 base and J gave up 7 bases; unmatched junction bases: 7. As DNA, the CDR3 is TGCGCCAGCAGCTTGTCGGGGGGGCCTGGTAATGAGCAGTTCTTC. Encoded protein: CASSLSGGPGNEQFF.

The chain joins TRBV6-5 to TRBJ2-7; 8 bases agree with TRBD2. The V gene's germline CDR1 is MNHEY and CDR2 SVGAGI. This CDR3 region has 15 residues. The trim removed 6 bases at V and 4 bases at J, leaving 11 bases unmatched. CDR3 region: CASRLSREGRYEQYF. CDR3 coding DNA: TGTGCCAGCAGACTCTCCCGGGAGGGCCGATACGAGCAGTACTTC.

The chain links TRBV5-1 to TRBJ2-1, with D possibly matching TRBD1 (6 bases). Trimming stripped 1 base from V and 4 bases from J, with 18 bases between. Germline loops: CDR1 SGHRS, CDR2 YFSETQ. This CDR3 is 17 amino acids long. The CDR3 protein is CASSLQGRRGPYNEQFF. The CDR3 bases are TGCGCCAGCAGCTTGCAGGGGAGAAGGGGACCTTACAATGAGCAGTTCTTC.

CDR3 loop: CASSSGPGGDLGYTF. The CDR3 region has the DNA TGCGCCAGCAGCTCTGGACCGGGGGGAGATCTTGGCTACACCTTC. The chain has TRBV5-1 and TRBJ1-2; D possibly corresponds to TRBD1 (5 bases). The CDR3 is 15 amino acids. Germline V gene lookup returns CDR1 SGHRS and CDR2 YFSETQ. The V and J ends lost 3 bases and 7 bases respectively, with 19 bases between them. The full variable domain, completed using reference TRBV5-1 and TRBJ1-2, is KAGVTQTPRYLIKTRGQQVTLSCSPISGHRSVSWYQQTPGQGLQFLFEYFSETQRNKGNFPGRFSGRQFSNSRSEMNVSTLELGDSALYLCASSSGPGGDLGYTFGSGTRLTVV.

This clonotype is a singleton in its sample. V is TRBV4-3 and J is TRBJ1-4; D not resolved. V dropped 1 base and J dropped 7 bases, with 13 bases sitting between them. This CDR3 region has 15 residues. Germline values: CDR1 LGHNA, CDR2 YSLEER. The CDR3 region has the DNA TGCGCCAGCAGCCAAGCGGAGGGTATGACTGAAAAACTGTTTTTT. Translating gives CASSQAEGMTEKLFF.

The chain couples TRBV25-1 to TRBJ2-5, with a weak D call TRBD2 (5 bases). Looked up from germline, CDR1 is MGHDK and CDR2 is SYGVNS. V lost 2 bases to trimming and J lost 9 bases, with 19 bases between them. This CDR3 has 15 residues. The CDR3 spells CASSETPAGVRAQYF. The CDR3 DNA sequence: TGTGCCAGCAGTGAAACCCCAGCCGGGGTAAGGGCCCAGTACTTC.

This clonotype showed up just once. This chain joins TRBV7-2 and TRBJ2-2, with 10 bases fitting TRBD1. This CDR3 spans 14 amino acids. Looked up from germline, CDR1 is SGHTA and CDR2 is FQGNSA. With 7 bases clipped from V and 6 bases from J, the junction kept 5 bases outside the gene matches. The CDR3 spells CASNDRGQAGELFF. The CDR3 nucleotides are TGTGCCAGCAACGACAGGGGGCAGGCCGGGGAGCTGTTTTTT.

The CDR3 bases are TGTGCCAGCAGTTCCATAACCGGGACAGGGGGAGTTGGGGCTTTCTTT. This encodes CASSSITGTGGVGAFF. V usage is TRBV6-6 and J usage is TRBJ1-1; 11 bases match TRBD1. The V gene's germline CDR1 is MNHNY and CDR2 SVGAGI (reference sequence). This CDR3 is 16 amino acids long. V shed 4 bases and J 11 bases; nucleotides not matched to a gene: 15.

The chain uses TRBV12-3 or TRBV12-4 and TRBJ2-7; TRBD2 aligns across 8 bases. The closer fit of TRBJ2-5 to the DNA end suggests the J call may be wrong. CDR3 length: 15 residues. The CDR3 region is CASSSFGGRQETQYF. The CDR3 region has the DNA TGTGCCAGCAGTTCTTTCGGCGGGAGGCAGGAGACCCAGTACTTC.

CDR3 DNA sequence: TGCAGCCCCCTCATCCGGGACAGGGGCAACGAGCAGTACTTC. Residues: CSPLIRDRGNEQYF. The V gene is TRBV29-1, the J gene TRBJ2-7; 10 positions agree with TRBD1. CDR1 SQVTM and CDR2 ANQGSEA come from the germline V gene. The CDR3 covers 14 residues. The ends lost 8 bases at V and 5 bases at J; junction bases unmatched: 12.

The rearrangement links TRBV25-1 to TRBJ2-3; D gene ambiguous. Germline loops: CDR1 MGHDK, CDR2 SYGVNS. The CDR3 extends over 15 amino acids. V lost 5 bases and J lost 1, with 13 bases in between. CDR3 loop: CASSWGFRGTDTQYF. As DNA, the CDR3 is TGTGCCAGCAGTTGGGGTTTTCGTGGCACAGATACGCAGTATTTT.

To note about this clonotype: The final CDR3 position lacks the conserved phenylalanine or tryptophan, pointing to a likely read error. The rearrangement joins TRBV10-3 to TRBJ2-6, with 11 nucleotides matching TRBD1. J lost 4 bases, V lost 4 bases, and 6 bases had no gene match. CDR3 length equals 17 residues. The germline CDR1 and CDR2 sequences are ENHRY and SYGVKD. Here the CDR3 DNA reads TGTGCCATCAGTGGCGGGACAGGGGGACGAGGGGCCAACGTCCTGACTTTG. Its translation: CAISGGTGGRGANVLTL.

The rearrangement joins TRBV4-1 to TRBJ1-2; D remains ambiguous. Germline CDR1 reads MGHRA; CDR2 reads YSYEKL. The V end lost 0 bases, the J end lost 3 bases, and 14 bases lay between the germline ends. The CDR3 is 16 residues long. CDR3 bases: TGCGCCAGCAGCCAAGAGATTACTGGGGAGGACTATGGCTACACCTTC. It is translated as CASSQEITGEDYGYTF.

The CDR3 DNA reads as TGCAGCGTTGGAGTCCGGGGTACTGAAGCTTTCTTT. It encodes CSVGVRGTEAFF. The V call is TRBV29-1, the J call TRBJ1-1; D gene unclear. The germline CDR1 and CDR2 sequences are SQVTM and ANQGSEA. Trimming pared 4 bases from V and 5 bases from J, leaving 11 bases between. The CDR3 runs to 12 residues.

The V and J genes are TRBV30 and TRBJ2-7; 7 bases align to TRBD1. J lost 2 bases, V lost 3 bases, and 7 bases had no gene match. Germline-derived CDR1 and CDR2 are GTSNPN and SVGIG (reference sequence). This CDR3 has 14 amino acids. CDR3 DNA: TGTGCCTGGAGGACCGGGACAGCTACCTACGAGCAGTACTTC. Amino acids: CAWRTGTATYEQYF.

This clonotype came up a few times. The CDR3, as DNA: TGTGCCTGGAGAAGGACAAGCTACTACGAGCAGTACTTC. This gives the protein CAWRRTSYYEQYF. The chain links TRBV30 to TRBJ2-7; D possibly corresponds to TRBD1 (5 bases). The ends were cut back, 3 bases at V and 3 bases at J, with 12 bases in the middle. The CDR3 covers 13 residues. The germline V gene has CDR1 GTSNPN and CDR2 SVGIG (reference sequence).

This chain connects TRBV11-2 to TRBJ2-1, with 9 positions matching TRBD1. The CDR3 contains 16 residues. Germline-derived CDR1 and CDR2 are SGHAT and FQNNGV. V dropped 7 bases and J dropped 7; count of bases not matched to a gene: 14. The CDR3 region is CASNFLGTGSRNEQFF. DNA of the CDR3: TGTGCCAGCAACTTCTTAGGGACAGGGTCCCGAAATGAGCAGTTCTTC.

This clonotype was detected ten times or more. This rearrangement joins TRBV6-4 to TRBJ2-3, with D possibly matching TRBD2 (5 bases). The germline V gene encodes CDR1 MRHNA and CDR2 SNTAGT. This CDR3 is built from 15 residues. V was clipped by 0 bases and J by 2 bases, with 9 bases between them. This CDR3 is CASSDSVGDTDTQYF. The CDR3 DNA follows: TGTGCCAGCAGTGACTCTGTCGGGGACACAGATACGCAGTATTTT.